The T cell receptor (beta chain) described here comes from a study of cytomegalovirus exposure and HLA in healthy donors. Findings and caveats of the study: In a later analysis, TCR beta V- and J-gene trimming showed a link to a missense DCLRE1C variant. The study recorded 150 to 200 TCR beta chains that were cytomegalovirus-associated. Most TCR beta V segments were productive about 87% or about 30% of the time in an earlier analysis.

On this clone: Its antigen remains unidentified.

The germline CDR1 and CDR2 sequences are SEHNR and FQNEAQ (reference sequence). This CDR3 is 14 amino acids long. Trimming took 5 bases from V and 7 from J; bases not matched to a gene: 5. The PCR made use of 60 Vbeta and 13 Jbeta primers. TCRdb's table, derived via immunoSEQ multiplex PCR, lists solely in-frame clones and lacks some. The sample has just over 80,000 clones; the top ten hold around 1.1%. The sequenced material came from PBMCs. The receptor was isolated from a woman under 40 in good health and CMV-seronegative. The chain is built from TRBV7-9 and TRBJ2-2; 9 nucleotides align to TRBD2. CDR3 DNA: TGTGCCAGCAGCGCTAGCGGGAATGACGGGGAGCTGTTTTTT. Amino acids: CASSASGNDGELFF. Based on the CDR3 plus reference TRBV7-9 and TRBJ2-2, the full variable domain is DTGVSQNPRHKITKRGQNVTFRCDPISEHNRLYWYRQTLGQGPEFLTYFQNEAQLEKSRLLSDRFSAERPKGSFSTLEIQRTEQGDSAMYLCASSASGNDGELFFGEGSRLTVL.